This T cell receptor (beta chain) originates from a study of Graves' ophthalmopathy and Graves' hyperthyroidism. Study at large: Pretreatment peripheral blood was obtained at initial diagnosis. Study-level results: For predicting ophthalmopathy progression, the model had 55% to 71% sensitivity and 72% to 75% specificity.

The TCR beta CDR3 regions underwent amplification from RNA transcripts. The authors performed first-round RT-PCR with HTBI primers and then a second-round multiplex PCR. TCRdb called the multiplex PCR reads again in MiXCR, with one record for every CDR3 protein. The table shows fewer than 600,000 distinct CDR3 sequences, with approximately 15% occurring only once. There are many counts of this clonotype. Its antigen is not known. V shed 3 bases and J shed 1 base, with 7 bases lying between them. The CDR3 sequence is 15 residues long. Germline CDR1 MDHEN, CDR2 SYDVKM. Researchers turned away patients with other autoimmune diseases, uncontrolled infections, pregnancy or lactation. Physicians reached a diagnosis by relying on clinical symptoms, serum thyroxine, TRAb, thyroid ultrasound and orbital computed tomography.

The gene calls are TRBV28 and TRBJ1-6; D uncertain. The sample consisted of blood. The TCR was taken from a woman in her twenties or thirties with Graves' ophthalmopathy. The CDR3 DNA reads TGTGCCAGCAGTTTCGAGGGTTCCTATAATTCACCCCTCCACTTT. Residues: CASSFEGSYNSPLHF.